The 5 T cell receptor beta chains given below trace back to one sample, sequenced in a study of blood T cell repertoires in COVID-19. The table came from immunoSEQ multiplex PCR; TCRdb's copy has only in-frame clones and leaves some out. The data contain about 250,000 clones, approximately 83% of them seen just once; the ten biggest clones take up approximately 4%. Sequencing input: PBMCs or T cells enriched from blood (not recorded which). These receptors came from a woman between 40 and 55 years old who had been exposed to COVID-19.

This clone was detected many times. For the CDR3, the DNA is TGTGCCAGCTCACCTGACTCACTTTACGAGCAGTACTTC. Its translation: CASSPDSLYEQYF. The rearrangement uses TRBV18 and TRBJ2-7; D not certain. Germline V CDR1 and CDR2: KGHSH, LQKENI. This CDR3 contains 13 residues. V lost 3 bases to trimming and J lost 4 bases, with 10 bases between them.

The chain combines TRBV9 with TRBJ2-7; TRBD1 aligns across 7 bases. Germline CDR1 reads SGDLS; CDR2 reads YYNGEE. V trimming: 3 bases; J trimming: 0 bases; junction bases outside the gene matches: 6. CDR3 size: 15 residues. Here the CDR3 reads CASSARQGSSYEQYF. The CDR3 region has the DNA TGTGCCAGCAGCGCCCGACAGGGCAGCTCCTACGAGCAGTACTTC.

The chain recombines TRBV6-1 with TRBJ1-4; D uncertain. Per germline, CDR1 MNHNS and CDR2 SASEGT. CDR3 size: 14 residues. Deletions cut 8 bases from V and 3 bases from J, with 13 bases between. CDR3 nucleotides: TGTGCCAGCCGCGGAGTCGCGTCTAATGAAAAACTGTTTTTT. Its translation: CASRGVASNEKLFF.

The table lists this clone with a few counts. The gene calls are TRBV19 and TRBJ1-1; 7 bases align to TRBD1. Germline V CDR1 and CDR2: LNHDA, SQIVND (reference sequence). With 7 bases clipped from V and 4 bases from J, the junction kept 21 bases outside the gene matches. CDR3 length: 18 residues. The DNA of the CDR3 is TGTGCCAGTACAGGACAGGAAATGTTCTATGAGTCTCGCACTGAAGCTTTCTTT. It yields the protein CASTGQEMFYESRTEAFF. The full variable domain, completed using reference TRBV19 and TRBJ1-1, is DGGITQSPKYLFRKEGQNVTLSCEQNLNHDAMYWYRQDPGQGLRLIYYSQIVNDFQKGDIAEGYSVSREKKESFPLTVTSAQKNPTAFYLCASTGQEMFYESRTEAFFGQGTRLTVV.

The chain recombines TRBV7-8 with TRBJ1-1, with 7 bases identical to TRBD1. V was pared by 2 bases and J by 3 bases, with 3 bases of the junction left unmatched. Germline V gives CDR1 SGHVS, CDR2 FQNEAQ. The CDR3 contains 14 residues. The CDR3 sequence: CASSLQGGDTEAFF. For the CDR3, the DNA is TGTGCCAGCAGCTTACAGGGGGGAGACACTGAAGCTTTCTTT.